What follows are 7 T cell receptor beta chains derived from one specimen sequenced in a study of blood T cells in healthy people across ages. For the second PCR, which ran for about 6 to 11 cycles, a sample-barcoded 5' primer and a J-beta primer mix were used. Each CDR3 protein is one row after TCRdb ran MiXCR on the 5' RACE reads. Of over 1,500,000 distinct CDR3 sequences detected, around 42% appear once; the ten largest clones hold roughly 24%. Sequencing input: blood. The receptors shown here come from a human donor in good health.

V gene TRBV12-3 or TRBV12-4 combines with J gene TRBJ1-2, with 7 bases lining up with TRBD1. After removal of 10 bases from V and 4 bases from J, the junction contained 12 bases not matched to a gene. The CDR3 sequence is 14 residues long. CDR3 protein: CANSPDRVFYGYTF. The CDR3 coding sequence is TGTGCCAACAGCCCAGACAGGGTATTCTATGGCTACACCTTC.

V usage is TRBV5-1 and J usage is TRBJ1-2; no clear D gene. The CDR3 spans 15 residues. CDR1 and CDR2 from the germline V gene are SGHRS and YFSETQ. V gave up 1 base and J gave up 4 bases, with 14 bases separating them. The CDR3 DNA reads as TGCGCCAGCAGCTTGAATGAAGCGAGTTCCTATGGCTACACCTTC. Its protein is CASSLNEASSYGYTF.

This clonotype was seen a single time. The V gene is TRBV29-1, the J gene TRBJ1-2, with 9 positions matching TRBD1. V shed 6 bases, J shed 5 bases, and the junction held 13 bases outside the gene matches. The CDR3 covers 15 residues. Germline CDR1 SQVTM, CDR2 ANQGSEA. CDR3: CSVPITGTGPYGYTF. The DNA for the CDR3 is TGCAGCGTACCCATCACCGGGACAGGGCCTTATGGCTACACCTTC.

The rearrangement joins TRBV10-3 to TRBJ2-4; weak D call: TRBD1 (6 bases). The end of the DNA is better explained by TRBJ2-7, so the J call may be wrong. The length of the CDR3 is 16 residues. In germline, CDR1 is ENHRY, CDR2 SYGVKD. For the CDR3, the DNA is TGTGCCATCAGTGACCAGGGGCAGAGTGCATCCTACGAGCAGTACTTC. This encodes CAISDQGQSASYEQYF.

At least ten counts were recorded for this clonotype. The V and J genes are TRBV7-3 and TRBJ2-4; 11 bases fit TRBD2. The CDR3 is 14 amino acids. Per germline, CDR1 SGHTA and CDR2 FQGTGA. J gave up 7 bases and V 2 bases, and 1 base lay outside the gene matches. Here the CDR3 reads CASSLSSGGNIQYF. As DNA, the CDR3 is TGTGCCAGCAGCTTATCTAGCGGGGGGAACATTCAGTACTTC.

The rearrangement uses TRBV20-1 and TRBJ1-6; no reliable D call. The CDR3 is 13 residues long. Germline-derived CDR1 and CDR2 are DFQATT and SNEGSKA (reference sequence). The germline V and J ends were trimmed by 0 bases and 11 bases, with 11 bases remaining between them. CDR3 sequence reads: CSARDPGRAPLHF. DNA of the CDR3: TGCAGTGCTAGAGATCCGGGCAGAGCACCCCTCCACTTT.

The chain joins TRBV12-3 or TRBV12-4 to TRBJ2-5; 7 bases are shared with TRBD1. The V and J ends lost 3 bases and 4 bases, in that order; junction bases with no gene match: 8. This CDR3 comprises 15 residues. CDR3 in DNA: TGTGCCAGCAGTTTTGACAGGGAATGGGGAGAGACCCAGTACTTC. Translating it yields CASSFDREWGETQYF.